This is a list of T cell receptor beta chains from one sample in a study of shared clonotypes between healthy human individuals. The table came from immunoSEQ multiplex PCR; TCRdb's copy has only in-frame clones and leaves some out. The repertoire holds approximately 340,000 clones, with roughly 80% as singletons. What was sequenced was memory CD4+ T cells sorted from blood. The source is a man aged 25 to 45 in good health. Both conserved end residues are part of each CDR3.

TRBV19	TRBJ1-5	CASESGVGTYSNQPQHF
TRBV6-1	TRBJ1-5	CASSPISEQPQHF
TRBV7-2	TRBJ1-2	CASSLNRGYGYTF
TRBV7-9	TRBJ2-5	CASRLPPRLGETQYF
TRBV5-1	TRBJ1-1	CASRDRGPNTEAFF
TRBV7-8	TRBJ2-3	CASSLRIAGVTDTQYF
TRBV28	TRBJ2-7	CASSPVPRSEQYF
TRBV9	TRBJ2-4	CASSVDPGQPKNIQYF
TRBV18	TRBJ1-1	CASSPGDSNTEAFF
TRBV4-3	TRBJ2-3	CASSQSPRSGAQYF
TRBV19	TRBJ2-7	CASSALAGVGEQYF
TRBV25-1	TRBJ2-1	CASSEFGTGFNEQFF
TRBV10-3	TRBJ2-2	CAIRASGSHNGELFF
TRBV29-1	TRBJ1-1	CSVVWGISGTEAFF